This T cell receptor beta chain was profiled in a study of T-cell reconstitution after alpha-beta-depleted transplantation in children. General study points: A year post-transplant, T-cell counts and diversity derived mostly from newly produced T cells. It was reported that alpha-beta T cells came from several hundred expanded graft clones (about two months after transplant).

This clonotype was observed once. Its antigen is not known. Unique molecular identifiers were built into the TCRbeta library. From the PCR reads, TCRdb called clonotypes with MiXCR, one entry per CDR3 protein. This repertoire shows around 250,000 distinct CDR3 sequences, around 25% found once; its top ten account for about 2.8%. The TCR sequence derives from a girl aged 2 to 9 with Fanconi anemia, due to receive a stem cell transplant. Here the sequenced sample was PBMCs, taken before TCRalphabeta/CD19-depleted stem cell transplant.

CDR3 amino acids: CSATDTTYEQYF. The CDR3 DNA sequence: TGCAGTGCGACGGACACGACCTACGAGCAGTACTTC. The gene calls are TRBV20-1 and TRBJ2-7, with D maybe TRBD1 (5 bases). The V gene lost 6 bases and the J gene lost 2 bases, with 11 bases spanning the gap. Germline loops: CDR1 DFQATT, CDR2 SNEGSKA (reference sequence). The CDR3 length is 12 residues.